This TCR beta chain was recovered during a study of vaccination and CD4 T cells after COVID-19. As for the study in general: Post-COVID specimens were obtained a median 101 days after diagnosis (range 35 to 161). Overlapping SARS-CoV-2, HCoV-NL63, HCoV-OC43 and HCoV-229E spike peptides stimulated the cells.

An Oncomine TCR Beta short-read assay was used to sequence the DNA from cultured CD4+ T cells. TCRdb re-analysed the PCR reads in MiXCR, keeping a single row per CDR3 protein. The sample holds tens of thousands of distinct CDR3 sequences, under 80% seen once. Remarks on this clonotype: Antigen specificity is unknown.

Treatment: roughly ten-day PBMC culture with coronavirus spike peptide pools or control peptides (ViraFEST assay). TCRs were sequenced by ViraFEST after antigen-specific T cells had been expanded with peptide pools. CDR1 and CDR2 (germline): DFQATT, SNEGSKA (reference sequence). The CDR3 has 10 residues. The ends were cut back, 3 bases at V and 8 bases at J, with 7 bases in the middle. This chain links TRBV20-1 with TRBJ1-2; D remains ambiguous. This receptor was obtained from a human donor who had recovered from COVID-19. The sequencing input was CD4+ T cells from blood, cultured in vitro. Written as DNA, the CDR3 is TGCAGTGCTAGTGAATACGGCTACACCTTC. Translating gives CSASEYGYTF.